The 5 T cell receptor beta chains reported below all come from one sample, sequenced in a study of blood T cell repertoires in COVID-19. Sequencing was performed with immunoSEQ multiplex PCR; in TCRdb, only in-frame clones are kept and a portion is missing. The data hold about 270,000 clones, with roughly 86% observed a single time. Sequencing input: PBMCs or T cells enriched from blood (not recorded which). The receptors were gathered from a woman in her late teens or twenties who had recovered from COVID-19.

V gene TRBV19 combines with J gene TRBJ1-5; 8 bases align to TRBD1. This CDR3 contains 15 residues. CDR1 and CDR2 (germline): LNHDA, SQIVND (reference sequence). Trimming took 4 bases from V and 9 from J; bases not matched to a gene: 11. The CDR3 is CASSRDRNPGGPQHF. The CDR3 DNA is TGTGCCAGTAGTAGGGACAGGAACCCCGGGGGGCCCCAGCATTTT.

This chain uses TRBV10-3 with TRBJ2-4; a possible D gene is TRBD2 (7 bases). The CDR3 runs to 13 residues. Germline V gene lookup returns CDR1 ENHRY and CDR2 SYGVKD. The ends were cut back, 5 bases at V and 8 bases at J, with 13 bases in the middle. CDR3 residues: CAISYGGPDIQYF. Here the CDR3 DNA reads TGTGCCATCAGTTACGGGGGGCCGGACATTCAGTACTTC.

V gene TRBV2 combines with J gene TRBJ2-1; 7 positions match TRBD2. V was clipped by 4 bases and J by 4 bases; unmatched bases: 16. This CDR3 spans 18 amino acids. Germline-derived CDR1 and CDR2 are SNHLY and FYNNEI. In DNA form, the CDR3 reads TGTGCCAGCAGTGGGGGTATAGCGGGCTCCCGGGTTTACAATGAGCAGTTCTTC. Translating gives CASSGGIAGSRVYNEQFF.

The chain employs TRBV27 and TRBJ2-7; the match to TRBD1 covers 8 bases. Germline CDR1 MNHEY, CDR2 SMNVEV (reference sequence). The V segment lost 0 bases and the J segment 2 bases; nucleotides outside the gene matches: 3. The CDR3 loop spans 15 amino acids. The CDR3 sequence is CASSLSLQGAYEQYF. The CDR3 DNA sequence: TGTGCCAGCAGTTTATCGCTACAGGGGGCCTACGAGCAGTACTTC.

In nucleotides, the CDR3 is TGTGCCAGCAGCCCCACAGGGGAAGGAGAGACCCAGTACTTC. It is translated as CASSPTGEGETQYF. This sequence joins TRBV6-5 and TRBJ2-5; 7 bases are shared with TRBD1. This CDR3 contains 14 residues. With 6 bases clipped from V and 4 bases from J, the junction kept 8 bases outside the gene matches. Looked up from germline, CDR1 is MNHEY and CDR2 is SVGAGI.